A selection of T cell receptor beta chains follows, all from one sample in a study of vaccination effects on CD4 cells after COVID-19. The method was immunoSEQ multiplex PCR; TCRdb's version includes in-frame clones alone and lacks a portion of them. This table holds 45,000 to 75,000 clones, about 83% found once. These receptors have no known antigen. This specimen consisted of CD4+ T cells from PBMCs cultured without peptide, obtained before COVID-19 vaccination. The origin of the receptors is a human donor who received a COVID-19 vaccine. Both conserved end residues are part of each CDR3. D genes are given only for firm matches. Not all rows give a size; the values are once, few, many and, for expanded clones, a class.

length	J	size	D	V	DNA	CDR3
14	TRBJ2-5	-	-	TRBV24-1	TGTGCCACCAGTGATTTTAGGGGGGGGGAGACCCAGTACTTC	CATSDFRGGETQYF
16	TRBJ2-3	-	TRBD2	TRBV18	TGTGCCAGCTCACCTAGGGCGGGAGTTAGCACAGATACGCAGTATTTT	CASSPRAGVSTDTQYF
14	TRBJ2-1	-	-	TRBV3-1/TRBV3-2	TGTGCCAGCAGAAAGGGGGTTACCTACAATGAGCAGTTCTTC	CASRKGVTYNEQFF
14	TRBJ1-1	few	TRBD1	TRBV9	TGTGCCAGCAGCTCCTCCGGGACAGTCACTGAAGCTTTCTTT	CASSSSGTVTEAFF
16	TRBJ1-5	-	-	TRBV4-2	TGTGCCAGCAGCCAAGAAGTGGGGGTAGGCAATCAGCCCCAGCATTTT	CASSQEVGVGNQPQHF
14	TRBJ1-1	few	-	TRBV10-2	TGCGCCAGCAAGGTTCGGGGGATGAACACTGAAGCTTTCTTT	CASKVRGMNTEAFF
14	TRBJ2-3	-	-	TRBV6-2/TRBV6-3	TGTGCCAGCAGTTACGTACTCATTACAGATACGCAGTATTTT	CASSYVLITDTQYF
16	TRBJ2-5	-	TRBD2	TRBV7-8	TGTGCCAGCAGCTTAATCGCACGGGGGGTCCAAGAGACCCAGTACTTC	CASSLIARGVQETQYF
13	TRBJ2-5	once	-	TRBV12-3/TRBV12-4	TGTGCCAGCAGTTTCGGGGCTCAAGAGACCCAGTACTTC	CASSFGAQETQYF
14	TRBJ1-5	once	-	TRBV19	TGTGCCAGTGGACCCAGACCCCACAATCAGCCCCAGCATTTT	CASGPRPHNQPQHF
15	TRBJ2-2	-	TRBD2	TRBV7-3	TGTGCCAGCAGCCTCACTAGCGGGGGAGGCGGGGAGCTGTTTTTT	CASSLTSGGGGELFF
16	TRBJ2-2	-	-	TRBV4-1	TGCGCCAGCAGCCAAGGGGGGTATTGGAACACCGGGGAGCTGTTTTTT	CASSQGGYWNTGELFF
13	TRBJ2-3	-	TRBD2	TRBV7-2	TGTGCCAGCACCTGGGGGGGGGCAGATACGCAGTATTTT	CASTWGGADTQYF
14	TRBJ2-5	-	-	TRBV27	TGTGCCAGCAGTCCACGACACCGTGTAGAGACCCAGTACTTC	CASSPRHRVETQYF
18	TRBJ2-3	-	TRBD2	TRBV9	TGTGCCAGCAGCGTAAGGACTAGCGGGGGGGCCGGGGCAGATACGCAGTATTTT	CASSVRTSGGAGADTQYF
13	TRBJ1-5	-	-	TRBV6-1	TGTGCCAGCAGTAGGCCAGTCAATCAGCCCCAGCATTTT	CASSRPVNQPQHF
12	TRBJ1-4	-	-	TRBV30	TGTGCCTGGAGCCAGGGGCCCCGAAAACTGTTTTTT	CAWSQGPRKLFF
13	TRBJ1-2	-	-	TRBV5-6	TGTGCCAGCAGCCCCGAACGTAACTATGGCTACACCTTC	CASSPERNYGYTF
16	TRBJ1-1	-	TRBD1	TRBV4-1	TGCGCCAGCAGCCAAGGCCAAGGACAGGGGGGCACTGAAGCTTTCTTT	CASSQGQGQGGTEAFF
12	TRBJ1-1	-	-	TRBV24-1	TGTGCCACCTCCGGGAGCGGCACTGAAGCTTTCTTT	CATSGSGTEAFF
16	TRBJ2-3	-	-	TRBV7-2	TGTGCCAGCAGCTTAGCTAGACAGTTAGACACAGATACGCAGTATTTT	CASSLARQLDTDTQYF
14	TRBJ1-1	-	-	TRBV5-1	TGCGCCAGCAGCCAAGGGGGTGGGAACACTGAAGCTTTCTTT	CASSQGGGNTEAFF
13	TRBJ1-5	few	-	TRBV2	TGTGCCAGCTCCGCACAGAACAATCAGCCCCAGCATTTT	CASSAQNNQPQHF
13	TRBJ1-2	-	-	TRBV24-1	TGTGCCACCAGTGAAAAGGCCAACTATGGCTACACCTTC	CATSEKANYGYTF
14	TRBJ1-1	once	-	TRBV28	TGTGCCAGCAGTCCCCCTGGGGGGAACACTGAAGCTTTCTTT	CASSPPGGNTEAFF
14	TRBJ1-2	few	TRBD1	TRBV5-4	TGTGCCAGCAGACCCGACAGGGGGTGGGATTCCTACACCTTC	CASRPDRGWDSYTF
13	TRBJ1-3	-	-	TRBV29-1	TGCAGCGTTGACGGGGACTCTGGAAACACCATATATTTT	CSVDGDSGNTIYF
14	TRBJ2-5	-	TRBD2	TRBV7-3	TGTGCCAGCAGCTTAGCGGGGGGCGGGGAGACCCAGTACTTC	CASSLAGGGETQYF
14	TRBJ1-1	-	TRBD1	TRBV6-6	TGTGCCAGCAGTACAAGACAGGGGCGGACTGAAGCTTTCTTT	CASSTRQGRTEAFF
14	TRBJ1-2	few	TRBD1	TRBV24-1	TGTGCCACCAGTGATCGGGACAGGGACTATGGCTACACCTTC	CATSDRDRDYGYTF
13	TRBJ2-5	-	-	TRBV19	TGTGCCAGTAGCCGGGACGCACAAGAGACCCAGTACTTC	CASSRDAQETQYF